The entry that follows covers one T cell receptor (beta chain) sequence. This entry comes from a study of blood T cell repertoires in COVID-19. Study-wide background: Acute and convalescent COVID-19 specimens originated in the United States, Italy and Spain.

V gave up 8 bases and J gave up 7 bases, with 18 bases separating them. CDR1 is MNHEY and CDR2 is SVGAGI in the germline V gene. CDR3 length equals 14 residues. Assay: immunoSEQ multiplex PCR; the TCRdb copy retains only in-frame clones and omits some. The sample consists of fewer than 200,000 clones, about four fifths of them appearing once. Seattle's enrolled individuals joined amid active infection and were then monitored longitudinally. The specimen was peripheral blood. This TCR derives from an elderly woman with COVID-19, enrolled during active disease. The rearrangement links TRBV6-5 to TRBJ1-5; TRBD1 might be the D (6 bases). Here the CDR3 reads CASEEGPRGQPQHF. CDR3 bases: TGTGCCAGCGAGGAAGGACCGAGGGGGCAGCCCCAGCATTTT.